The subject of this entry is one T cell receptor beta chain. Its cognate antigen is unknown. The CDR3 runs 13 residues. The V gene's germline CDR1 is MNHEY and CDR2 SMNVEV (reference sequence). V dropped 5 bases and J dropped 8 bases, with 13 bases sitting between them. The data are from a study of CD8+ T cells in alopecia areata. Study-level findings and limits: Persistence of many expanded lesional clones was seen in scalp and blood during tofacitinib.

Extraction of RNA preceded its reverse transcription into cDNA, which served as the sequencing template. Clones were sequenced by immunoSEQ multiplex PCR, and TCRdb holds only the in-frame ones, with some missing. This table holds fewer than 350,000 clones, roughly 64% found once. Treatment reported: oral pan-JAK inhibitor, 5-10 mg twice daily. This material consisted of CD4+ T cells sorted from blood, taken at week 24, from a patient treated with tofacitinib. This receptor was obtained from a human donor with alopecia areata. The rearrangement uses TRBV27 and TRBJ2-1; D is undetermined. CDR3 nucleotide sequence: TGTGCCAGCAGTACCCTAGGGATCCATGAGCAGTTCTTC. This gives the protein CASSTLGIHEQFF.